Listed below are T cell receptor beta chains from one sample, sequenced in a study of blood T cell repertoires in COVID-19. Sequenced by immunoSEQ multiplex PCR; TCRdb stores in-frame clones only, minus some. The sample lists about 140,000 clones; about 86% were seen once. Sequenced material: peripheral blood. The origin of the receptors is a woman between 55 and 75 years old with acute or convalescent COVID-19. CDR3s include the opening cysteine and the closing phenylalanine or tryptophan. Each record gives: J gene, D gene, clone size, V gene, CDR3 DNA, CDR3 protein. A D gene is named only where the DNA matches it firmly. The listing skips clone size in some rows; elsewhere it reads once, few, many or a size class.

j_call: TRBJ2-2
d_call: TRBD1
clone_size: .
v_call: TRBV30
cdr3_nt: TGTGCCTTACGAGGGACAGGGAACACCGGGGAGCTGTTTTTT
cdr3_aa: CALRGTGNTGELFF

j_call: TRBJ1-3
d_call: .
clone_size: once
v_call: TRBV9
cdr3_nt: TGTGCCAGCAGCGTAGTGGACAGAACCTCTGGAAACACCATATATTTT
cdr3_aa: CASSVVDRTSGNTIYF

j_call: TRBJ2-5
d_call: TRBD2
clone_size: .
v_call: TRBV6-1
cdr3_nt: TGTGCCAGCAGTGAAGCATCTAGCGGGGTCCGGGAGACCCAGTACTTC
cdr3_aa: CASSEASSGVRETQYF

j_call: TRBJ1-5
d_call: .
clone_size: .
v_call: TRBV6-5
cdr3_nt: TGTGCCAGCACTGGACAGATAGGGCAGCCCCAGCATTTT
cdr3_aa: CASTGQIGQPQHF

j_call: TRBJ1-2
d_call: .
clone_size: .
v_call: TRBV28
cdr3_nt: TGTGCCAGCAGTTTACCCGCGCGAACAGCTGGGTTCTACACCTTC
cdr3_aa: CASSLPARTAGFYTF

j_call: TRBJ2-2
d_call: TRBD1
clone_size: once
v_call: TRBV9
cdr3_nt: TGTGCCAGCAGCGCCCGACAGGGCAACACCGGGGAGCTGTTTTTT
cdr3_aa: CASSARQGNTGELFF

j_call: TRBJ1-1
d_call: .
clone_size: .
v_call: TRBV4-2
cdr3_nt: TGTGCCAGCAGCCAGGATGCCCTTAGTAGGGGCACTGAAGCTTTCTTT
cdr3_aa: CASSQDALSRGTEAFF

j_call: TRBJ1-1
d_call: .
clone_size: .
v_call: TRBV27
cdr3_nt: TGTGCCAGCAGTTTAGTTAGCCCCGGACAGTACACTGAAGCTTTCTTT
cdr3_aa: CASSLVSPGQYTEAFF

j_call: TRBJ2-7
d_call: .
clone_size: .
v_call: TRBV3-1/TRBV3-2
cdr3_nt: TGTGCCAGCAGCCAAGACGTACTCGAGGCGGAAGAGCAGTACTTC
cdr3_aa: CASSQDVLEAEEQYF

j_call: TRBJ2-5
d_call: TRBD1
clone_size: .
v_call: TRBV9
cdr3_nt: TGTGCCAGCAGCGCGGACAGGTTCCCAGGGAAAGAGACCCAGTACTTC
cdr3_aa: CASSADRFPGKETQYF

j_call: TRBJ1-2
d_call: TRBD1
clone_size: .
v_call: TRBV6-5
cdr3_nt: TGTGCCAGCAGTTACACCCAGGGGGCGAACGGCTACACCTTC
cdr3_aa: CASSYTQGANGYTF

j_call: TRBJ1-5
d_call: .
clone_size: .
v_call: TRBV18
cdr3_nt: TGTGCCAGCTCACTGGACAGAGGTATTAATCAGCCCCAGCATTTT
cdr3_aa: CASSLDRGINQPQHF

j_call: TRBJ1-2
d_call: TRBD1
clone_size: .
v_call: TRBV6-2/TRBV6-3
cdr3_nt: TGTGCCAGCAGTGCCCGACAGGGGCCCATCGGTGGCTACACCTTC
cdr3_aa: CASSARQGPIGGYTF

j_call: TRBJ2-4
d_call: TRBD1
clone_size: .
v_call: TRBV23-1
cdr3_nt: TGCGCCAGCTCCCGAAGGCAGGGGGCGCCCCGGAGGGAAAACATTCAGTACTTC
cdr3_aa: CASSRRQGAPRRENIQYF

j_call: TRBJ2-7
d_call: .
clone_size: .
v_call: TRBV7-2
cdr3_nt: TGTGCCAGCAGCTTATACTCTCTGGACAGCTCCTACGAGCAGTACTTC
cdr3_aa: CASSLYSLDSSYEQYF

j_call: TRBJ1-2
d_call: .
clone_size: .
v_call: TRBV30
cdr3_nt: TGTGCCTGGACGAAACAGGACCTCTATGGCTACACCTTC
cdr3_aa: CAWTKQDLYGYTF

j_call: TRBJ1-2
d_call: TRBD1
clone_size: few
v_call: TRBV7-9
cdr3_nt: TGTGCCAGCAGCCCCCCGGGACAGGGGGCGCATGGCTACACCTTC
cdr3_aa: CASSPPGQGAHGYTF

j_call: TRBJ2-1
d_call: TRBD2
clone_size: .
v_call: TRBV11-3
cdr3_nt: TGTGCCAGCAGCGGCAGACTAGCGGGGGGGAACAATGAGCAGTTCTTC
cdr3_aa: CASSGRLAGGNNEQFF

j_call: TRBJ2-7
d_call: TRBD2
clone_size: few
v_call: TRBV6-5
cdr3_nt: TGTGCCAGCAGTCCTCTAAACCGGGGGGGGTACGAGCAGTACTTC
cdr3_aa: CASSPLNRGGYEQYF

j_call: TRBJ2-5
d_call: TRBD2
clone_size: .
v_call: TRBV11-3
cdr3_nt: TGTGCCAGCAGCCTAGGGACTAGCGGGGTCCAAGAGACCCAGTACTTC
cdr3_aa: CASSLGTSGVQETQYF

j_call: TRBJ2-6
d_call: TRBD2
clone_size: .
v_call: TRBV6-2/TRBV6-3
cdr3_nt: TGTGCCAGCAGTTTCCGGGGGGGCTCTGGGGCCAACGTCCTGACTTTC
cdr3_aa: CASSFRGGSGANVLTF

j_call: TRBJ1-3
d_call: .
clone_size: .
v_call: TRBV11-3
cdr3_nt: TGTGCCAGCAGCGGCGGGACGATACGCTCTGGAAACACCATATATTTT
cdr3_aa: CASSGGTIRSGNTIYF

j_call: TRBJ1-1
d_call: .
clone_size: .
v_call: TRBV12-3/TRBV12-4
cdr3_nt: TGTGCCAGCAGCCCGGGACTTTGGGTTGAAGCTTTCTTT
cdr3_aa: CASSPGLWVEAFF

j_call: TRBJ2-3
d_call: .
clone_size: .
v_call: TRBV15
cdr3_nt: TGTGCCACCAGCAGAGAGTGGACTCTAGATACGCAGTATTTT
cdr3_aa: CATSREWTLDTQYF

j_call: TRBJ2-1
d_call: TRBD2
clone_size: .
v_call: TRBV27
cdr3_nt: TGTGCCAGCAGTTTTGAGAAACGGGGGGGCCTTCAGTTCTTC
cdr3_aa: CASSFEKRGGLQFF

j_call: TRBJ1-5
d_call: .
clone_size: .
v_call: TRBV4-1
cdr3_nt: TGCGCCAGCAGCCAAGAACAGGCTTATCAGCCCCAGCATTTT
cdr3_aa: CASSQEQAYQPQHF

j_call: TRBJ2-7
d_call: .
clone_size: .
v_call: TRBV27
cdr3_nt: TGTGCCAGCCGCAGCTCCTACGAGCAGTACTTC
cdr3_aa: CASRSSYEQYF

j_call: TRBJ1-6
d_call: .
clone_size: .
v_call: TRBV6-1
cdr3_nt: TGTGCCAGCAGTGAAGTTGGGGGAGGGGGAAGCAATTCACCCCTCCACTTT
cdr3_aa: CASSEVGGGGSNSPLHF

j_call: TRBJ1-5
d_call: .
clone_size: .
v_call: TRBV2
cdr3_nt: TGTGCCAGCAGCCCCACAGGGTACAATCAGCCCCAGCATTTT
cdr3_aa: CASSPTGYNQPQHF

j_call: TRBJ1-5
d_call: TRBD1
clone_size: few
v_call: TRBV4-2
cdr3_nt: TGTGCCAGCAGCCAACAAAGGACAGGGGGCTTTCGCAATCAGCCCCAGCATTTT
cdr3_aa: CASSQQRTGGFRNQPQHF

j_call: TRBJ2-5
d_call: TRBD2
clone_size: .
v_call: TRBV11-2
cdr3_nt: TGTGCCAGCAGCTTAACGACTAGCGGGGGAGGGGAGACCCAGTACTTC
cdr3_aa: CASSLTTSGGGETQYF

j_call: TRBJ2-7
d_call: TRBD1
clone_size: .
v_call: TRBV2
cdr3_nt: TGTGCCAGCAGTAGCGATCCCTTTTTAGGCAGGGGGACCTACGAGCAGTACTTC
cdr3_aa: CASSSDPFLGRGTYEQYF

j_call: TRBJ2-7
d_call: TRBD1
clone_size: .
v_call: TRBV7-9
cdr3_nt: TGTGCCAGCAGCCCTAGACAGGGGGCAGGGTACGAGCAGTACTTC
cdr3_aa: CASSPRQGAGYEQYF

j_call: TRBJ2-7
d_call: TRBD1
clone_size: .
v_call: TRBV3-1/TRBV3-2
cdr3_nt: TGTGCCAGCAGCCAAGAAAATTTGGTTATCAGGGGGAGCTCCTACGAGCAGTACTTC
cdr3_aa: CASSQENLVIRGSSYEQYF

j_call: TRBJ1-3
d_call: .
clone_size: .
v_call: TRBV4-1
cdr3_nt: TGCGCCAGCAGCCAAGCGTCAGGGTCCCCGGGAAACACCATATATTTT
cdr3_aa: CASSQASGSPGNTIYF